What follows is one T cell receptor beta chain and its context. This clonotype appeared a few times. It has no known antigen specificity. No much larger clone is present one base from it, and per-base qualities are unavailable. This entry comes from a study of naive and memory T cell subsets (dated by TCRdb to 2016 to 2017). For the study in its entirety: According to the figure summarizing the samples, there were around 10 blood donors, 7 tuberculin skin test biopsies and 3 saline control biopsies. PCR2 was typically run as a SYBR Green qPCR and stopped at a set threshold, although low-input samples could use end-point PCR of five to six cycles instead.

The library came from 5' RACE. Four rounds of PCR, run with the SP2 primer together with nested alpha and beta constant region primers, were used to amplify the ligated cDNA. TCR RNA was reverse transcribed with SuperScript IV using alpha and beta constant region primers for the blood and skin samples. An oligonucleotide carrying the Illumina SP2 primer and a UMI was ligated to the 3' end of the cDNA by means of T4 RNA ligase 1. To prevent hairpin formation, the 12-nucleotide UMI was made up of two random hexamers with an eight-base spacer between them. From the second PCR onward, TCR alpha and beta chain libraries were processed separately, and dual indexing was applied for multiplexing. After pooling, the indexed libraries were analyzed by capillary electrophoresis and sequenced on either an Illumina MiSeq or NextSeq. PhiX DNA at about 5-7.5% was added to the libraries to raise base diversity and improve cluster recognition. Processing in the source paper ran as follows. Demultiplexor pulled UMIs out of read 2, joined the UMIs with the TCR sequence from read 1, and separated reads according to sample indices. V and J genes and V-J junctions were identified by Decombinator, which gave every TCR a five-part identifier that included V and J deletions. UMIs were used by Collapsinator to correct sequencing errors and PCR amplification heterogeneity, so that a UMI-based abundance was obtained for each TCR. CDR3Translator turned identifiers into nucleotide sequence, translated the nucleotide sequence into amino acids, and pulled out CDR3 regions based on terminal motifs. Error-corrected counts of alpha and beta TCRs from blood and skin were compared after being normalized to the amount of input RNA. The raw public reads went through TCRdb reprocessing: fastp at Q25, MiXCR clone calling, in-frame beta chains kept. Rows with a matching CDR3 protein are joined into one entry that keeps the most common DNA and genes. TCRdb's processing, not the study's, gives the V and J calls here. This sample is represented by 55,000 to 65,000 distinct CDR3 sequences; roughly 8.1% of them were singletons. Less than 20% of the sample comes from the top ten.

V was cut back by 1 base and J by 2 bases, leaving a gap of 12 bases between them. CDR1 and CDR2, looked up from the germline V gene, are SGHVS and FQNEAQ. The CDR3 runs 15 residues from the cysteine to the phenylalanine. Only the CDR3 region is kept as DNA, spanning 45 bases read in frame from base 1. The study reported a robust and sensitive protocol to amplify, sequence and analyze TCRs, based on 3' ligation of a UMI-containing oligonucleotide to TCR cDNA. For whole blood analysis, about 2.5 ml of peripheral blood was collected from healthy adult volunteers into Tempus tubes, and RNA was extracted following the manufacturer's instructions. Before reverse transcription, total RNA that had not been cell sorted was treated with RQ1 DNase, with a target input of 1 to 1000 ng. Libraries were prepared from skin biopsies and whole blood to test how robust the pipeline was in samples where T cells are a minority population.

Study-wide conclusions, independent of this receptor: The RNA-based method was acknowledged as potentially sensitive to TCR transcript changes with T cell activation and differentiation.

This sequence was found in a female donor in good health. This sequence uses TRBV7-8 and TRBJ2-7, with the D gene not clear enough to name. The sequenced DNA is TGTGCCAGCAGCTTAGATGTGATGAGAACCTACGAGCAGTACTTC. It codes for CASSLDVMRTYEQYF.